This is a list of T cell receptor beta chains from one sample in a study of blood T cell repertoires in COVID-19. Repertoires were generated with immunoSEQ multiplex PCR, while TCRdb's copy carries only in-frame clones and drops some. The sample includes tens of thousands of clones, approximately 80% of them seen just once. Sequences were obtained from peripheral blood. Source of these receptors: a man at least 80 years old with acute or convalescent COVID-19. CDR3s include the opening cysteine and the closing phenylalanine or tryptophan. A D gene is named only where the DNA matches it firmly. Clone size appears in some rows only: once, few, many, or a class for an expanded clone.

CAGQTGGAGNQPQHF,TGTGCCGGCCAGACAGGGGGCGCAGGAAATCAGCCCCAGCATTTT,.,TRBV28,TRBJ1-5,TRBD1
CASSLVGTGSGYTF,TGTGCCAGCAGTTTAGTAGGGACAGGATCCGGCTACACCTTC,.,TRBV28,TRBJ1-2,TRBD1
CASSSRDSVTYEQYF,TGTGCCAGTAGTTCGCGGGACAGCGTGACCTACGAGCAGTACTTC,.,TRBV19,TRBJ2-7,.
CASSDWTGGEGGEEKLFF,TGTGCCAGCAGCGACTGGACAGGGGGCGAGGGTGGAGAAGAAAAACTGTTTTTT,few,TRBV5-6,TRBJ1-4,TRBD1
CASSRATYEQYF,TGTGCCAGCAGCCGCGCCACCTACGAGCAGTACTTC,few,TRBV3-1/TRBV3-2,TRBJ2-7,.
CASSEWSEAFF,TGTGCCAGCAGTGAATGGAGTGAAGCTTTCTTT,.,TRBV2,TRBJ1-1,.
CASSLGGGTDSQQYF,TGTGCCAGCAGCTTGGGAGGGGGCACAGACTCCCAGCAGTACTTC,many,TRBV5-4,TRBJ2-7,TRBD1
CASSEEGAGTGQETQYF,TGTGCCAGCAGTGAAGAGGGAGCCGGGACAGGACAAGAGACCCAGTACTTC,.,TRBV2,TRBJ2-5,TRBD1
CASSPGGQGNSPLHF,TGTGCCAGCAGCCCAGGAGGGCAAGGTAATTCACCCCTCCACTTT,few,TRBV3-1/TRBV3-2,TRBJ1-6,.
CASSRSGYEQYF,TGTGCCAGCAGTCGATCGGGCTACGAGCAGTACTTC,.,TRBV27,TRBJ2-7,.
CASSQEEQGGTDEAFF,TGTGCCAGCAGCCAGGAGGAACAGGGCGGCACTGATGAAGCTTTCTTT,.,TRBV4-2,TRBJ1-1,.
CASSLGRGFQETQYF,TGCGCCAGCAGCCTGGGGAGAGGGTTCCAAGAGACCCAGTACTTC,.,TRBV5-1,TRBJ2-5,.
CASSGNRGLGNTIYF,TGTGCCAGCAGCGGGAACAGGGGGCTGGGGAACACCATATATTTT,.,TRBV9,TRBJ1-3,TRBD1
CASSIRGGLDYGYTF,TGTGCCAGCAGCATCAGGGGCGGACTAGACTATGGCTACACCTTC,.,TRBV7-2,TRBJ1-2,.
CAWTFGRAKDRGEKLFF,TGTGCCTGGACCTTTGGGAGGGCCAAGGATCGAGGTGAAAAACTGTTTTTT,.,TRBV30,TRBJ1-4,.
CAWSRGGAEAFF,TGTGCCTGGAGCCGGGGAGGGGCTGAAGCTTTCTTT,few,TRBV30,TRBJ1-1,.
CATSGTTAESGELFF,TGTGCCACCAGTGGAACCACAGCCGAGTCCGGGGAGCTGTTTTTT,.,TRBV24-1,TRBJ2-2,.
CASTIAGHGEKLFF,TGTGCCAGCACAATTGCGGGGCATGGCGAAAAACTGTTTTTT,.,TRBV6-6,TRBJ1-4,.
CASSQEARVSGANVLTF,TGCGCCAGCAGCCAAGAGGCGAGGGTATCTGGGGCCAACGTCCTGACTTTC,once,TRBV4-1,TRBJ2-6,.
CASTVNTGELFF,TGTGCCAGCACGGTAAACACCGGGGAGCTGTTTTTT,.,TRBV2,TRBJ2-2,.
CSASDPLAGSTEAFF,TGCAGTGCTAGTGACCCCCTGGCAGGCTCGACTGAAGCTTTCTTT,.,TRBV20-1,TRBJ1-1,.
CASSNQPAGNTGELFF,TGTGCCAGCAGCAACCAGCCCGCGGGGAACACCGGGGAGCTGTTTTTT,few,TRBV7-2,TRBJ2-2,.
CATSRGGLTRTDTQYF,TGTGCCACCAGCAGAGGAGGGCTAACCCGCACAGATACGCAGTATTTT,.,TRBV15,TRBJ2-3,.
CAWRQGVNEQYF,TGTGCCTGGAGGCAGGGGGTGAACGAGCAGTACTTC,.,TRBV30,TRBJ2-7,TRBD1
CASTRTANTEAFF,TGTGCCAGCACTCGGACAGCGAACACTGAAGCTTTCTTT,.,TRBV11-2,TRBJ1-1,.
CASSLRGTSGQETQYF,TGCGCCAGCAGCTTGCGGGGGACTAGCGGGCAAGAGACCCAGTACTTC,.,TRBV5-1,TRBJ2-5,TRBD2
CASSLGRRDTEAFF,TGTGCCAGCAGTCTCGGACGGAGGGACACTGAAGCTTTCTTT,few,TRBV27,TRBJ1-1,.
CASSPRERQETQYF,TGCGCCAGCAGCCCCCGGGAGCGGCAAGAGACCCAGTACTTC,once,TRBV5-1,TRBJ2-5,.
CSVGLAGARDTQYF,TGCAGCGTGGGACTAGCGGGAGCCCGCGATACGCAGTATTTT,.,TRBV29-1,TRBJ2-3,TRBD2
CASSSDFGSYNEQFF,TGCGCCAGCAGCTCGGACTTCGGCTCCTACAATGAGCAGTTCTTC,.,TRBV5-1,TRBJ2-1,.
CASSHRGQENYGYTF,TGTGCCAGCTCCCACCGTGGACAGGAAAACTATGGCTACACCTTC,.,TRBV18,TRBJ1-2,TRBD1
CATLAGASLGETQYF,TGTGCCACGCTAGCGGGAGCTTCCCTAGGGGAGACCCAGTACTTC,.,TRBV25-1,TRBJ2-5,TRBD2
CASSPRLGTEAFF,TGTGCCAGCAGTCCGCGGTTGGGCACTGAAGCTTTCTTT,.,TRBV27,TRBJ1-1,.
CASSLGQGDGTQYF,TGTGCCAGCAGCTTAGGACAGGGGGACGGGACCCAGTACTTC,.,TRBV7-6,TRBJ2-5,TRBD1
CASRPSGRYGYTF,TGTGCCAGCAGGCCCTCAGGGCGCTATGGCTACACCTTC,.,TRBV6-5,TRBJ1-2,.
CATSDFRGGGYNEQFF,TGTGCCACCAGTGATTTTAGGGGGGGAGGTTACAATGAGCAGTTCTTC,.,TRBV24-1,TRBJ2-1,.
CASSRTGGNQPQHF,TGTGCCAGCTCCCGAACAGGGGGCAATCAGCCCCAGCATTTT,.,TRBV18,TRBJ1-5,TRBD1
CASSQGLEVETQYF,TGTGCCAGCAGCCAAGGGCTAGAGGTAGAGACCCAGTACTTC,.,TRBV3-1/TRBV3-2,TRBJ2-5,.
CASSQVPQVEQFF,TGTGCCAGCAGCCAAGTTCCACAGGTTGAGCAGTTCTTC,.,TRBV3-1/TRBV3-2,TRBJ2-1,.
CASSFPLAGGPVGDTGELFF,TGTGCCAGCAGCTTCCCACTAGCGGGAGGGCCGGTAGGAGACACCGGGGAGCTGTTTTTT,many,TRBV11-3,TRBJ2-2,TRBD2
CASSIVAGGYYGYTF,TGTGCCAGTAGTATAGTAGCAGGGGGCTACTATGGCTACACCTTC,few,TRBV19,TRBJ1-2,TRBD1
CASSFFGGQETQYF,TGTGCCAGCAGCTTTTTCGGAGGCCAAGAGACCCAGTACTTC,.,TRBV7-9,TRBJ2-5,.
CASSPLRGGSYNEQFF,TGTGCCAGCAGCCCCCTACGGGGGGGGTCCTACAATGAGCAGTTCTTC,.,TRBV11-2,TRBJ2-1,TRBD2
CASSTGQGSTDTQYF,TGTGCCAGCAGCACGGGACAGGGGAGCACAGATACGCAGTATTTT,.,TRBV7-3,TRBJ2-3,TRBD1
CASSPTSGEGETQYF,TGTGCCAGCAGCCCGACTAGCGGGGAGGGAGAGACCCAGTACTTC,.,TRBV6-5,TRBJ2-5,TRBD2
CATSPGDFDNEQFF,TGTGCCACCAGCCCAGGGGATTTCGACAATGAGCAGTTCTTC,once,TRBV24-1,TRBJ2-1,.
CASSPDRVIGYTF,TGTGCCAGCAGTCCGGACAGAGTAATCGGCTACACCTTC,.,TRBV6-5,TRBJ1-2,.
CASSQVLGEGTGELFF,TGTGCCAGCAGCCAAGTTTTGGGGGAGGGGACCGGGGAGCTGTTTTTT,.,TRBV3-1/TRBV3-2,TRBJ2-2,TRBD2
CATSDPDRGYYNEQFF,TGTGCCACCAGTGATCCTGACAGGGGGTACTACAATGAGCAGTTCTTC,.,TRBV24-1,TRBJ2-1,TRBD1